These T cell receptor beta chains were read from a single sample in a study of T cells in narcolepsy. TCRdb's copy holds only in-frame clones and misses some; the assay was immunoSEQ multiplex PCR. This table has 31,000 or so clones, about nine tenths appearing once. Sequenced: CD45RA- memory CD4+ T cells from PBMCs. Every receptor here comes from a human donor with narcolepsy. Each CDR3 is given with its conserved first and last residue.

TRBV28	TRBJ2-7	CASSFILAGTYEQYF
TRBV7-8	TRBJ2-7	CASSFGRLEQYF
TRBV11-2	TRBJ1-5	CASSFYRDQPQHF
TRBV27	TRBJ2-1	CASSPRAGGRGNEQFF
TRBV28	TRBJ2-3	CASSKTGGTDTQYF
TRBV4-1	TRBJ1-3	CASSHMRTAGSGNTIYF
TRBV6-1	TRBJ1-5	CASNLDRGSNQPQHF
TRBV5-6	TRBJ1-6	CASSYRTGGKSPLHF
TRBV10-3	TRBJ2-5	CAISESSETQYF
TRBV4-1	TRBJ1-2	CASSQETSLLYGYTF
TRBV6-1	TRBJ2-7	CASSRRTDEQYF
TRBV25-1	TRBJ1-2	CASSRAPGHIYGYTF
TRBV10-2	TRBJ2-6	CASSSQGWANVLTF
TRBV7-6	TRBJ2-1	CASSQGQGANNEQFF
TRBV18	TRBJ1-3	CASSWGRHSGNTIYF
TRBV2	TRBJ2-7	CASRGDRGLYEQYF
TRBV2	TRBJ1-5	CASSRTGLNQPQHF
TRBV18	TRBJ1-1	CASSPRRVNTEAFF
TRBV9	TRBJ2-1	CASPRGGAERNEQFF
TRBV6-6	TRBJ1-1	CASSYSLRDTHTEAFF
TRBV7-9	TRBJ2-5	CASNPSGGLETQYF
TRBV7-8	TRBJ1-2	CASSLAGVLPLNYGYTF
TRBV5-8	TRBJ2-7	CASSFLGQGRAYEQYF
TRBV7-2	TRBJ2-2	CASSQTVNTGELFF
TRBV7-6	.	CASSLAVGLALNNEQFF
TRBV5-1	TRBJ2-5	CASSFTAGGQETQYF
TRBV6-1	TRBJ1-3	CASSEALRGGNTIYF
TRBV5-1	TRBJ2-1	CASRGGGTMNEQFF
TRBV10-1	TRBJ2-2	CASSESGERGELFF